Below are 9 T cell receptor beta chains sequenced from a single sample in a study of blood T cell repertoires in COVID-19. TCRdb's copy holds only in-frame clones and misses some; the assay was immunoSEQ multiplex PCR. The data contain around 67,000 clones, over 80% of them seen just once; the ten biggest clones take up roughly 5.6%. Input material: peripheral blood. The receptors shown here come from a man in his forties or fifties with active COVID-19.

This clone was detected once. The chain recombines TRBV10-3 with TRBJ1-1, with TRBD1 matching over 11 bases. This CDR3 comprises 15 residues. Germline V gene sequence: CDR1 ENHRY, CDR2 SYGVKD. The J segment lost 4 bases and the V segment lost 4 bases, leaving 5 bases of the junction unmatched. CDR3 sequence: CAISGTGGAGTEAFF. In nucleotides, the CDR3 is TGTGCCATCAGTGGGACAGGGGGCGCGGGCACTGAAGCTTTCTTT.

The chain joins TRBV28 to TRBJ1-5; 9 nucleotides match TRBD1. The CDR3 is 14 residues long. J gave up 7 bases and V 6 bases, and 7 bases lay outside the gene matches. CDR1 MDHEN and CDR2 SYDVKM come from the germline V gene. CDR3 in DNA: TGTGCCAGCAGACGGGACAGGGTGGGACAGCCCCAGCATTTT. Protein product: CASRRDRVGQPQHF.

The V call is TRBV6-2 or TRBV6-3, the J call TRBJ2-2, with D maybe TRBD2 (5 bases). The V and J ends lost 2 bases and 2 bases respectively, with 15 bases between them. Germline V gene data show CDR1 as MNHEY and CDR2 as SVGEGT. The CDR3 has 17 residues. The CDR3 region is CASSYTRLLPNTGELFF. The CDR3, as DNA: TGTGCCAGCAGTTACACGAGACTACTGCCAAACACCGGGGAGCTGTTTTTT.

This clone was counted only a few times. The V gene is TRBV6-2 or TRBV6-3, the J gene TRBJ1-5; 8 nucleotides line up with TRBD1. Looked up from germline, CDR1 is MNHEY and CDR2 is SVGEGT. The CDR3 is 17 amino acids. V was pared by 5 bases and J by 0 bases, with 9 bases of the junction left unmatched. The DNA for the CDR3 is TGTGCCAGCAGTCCAGGGACAGGAGATTTTAGCAATCAGCCCCAGCATTTT. Amino acid sequence: CASSPGTGDFSNQPQHF.

The gene calls are TRBV10-3 and TRBJ2-1; possible D gene TRBD2, 6 bases. There are 15 residues in the CDR3. V lost 0 bases and J 7 bases, leaving 13 bases between the germline ends. Germline CDR1 is ENHRY and CDR2 is SYGVKD. The CDR3 bases are TGTGCCATCAGTGAGTCGATAGCGGCCAGGAATGAGCAGTTCTTC. Residues: CAISESIAARNEQFF.

The chain has TRBV7-9 and TRBJ1-2; possibly TRBD1 for D (6 bases). The V end was cut by 6 bases, the J end by 3 bases, with 14 bases between. Germline CDR1 and CDR2: SEHNR and FQNEAQ (reference sequence). CDR3 length equals 14 residues. The CDR3 DNA reads TGTGCCAGCAGGCCCGGGGACACGTACTATGGCTACACCTTC. Encoded protein: CASRPGDTYYGYTF.

The chain links TRBV10-3 to TRBJ1-3; the D gene is possibly TRBD1 (6 bases). CDR3 length: 18 residues. Trimming took off 4 bases at V and 1 base at J, with 20 bases between the two ends. Germline-derived CDR1 and CDR2 are ENHRY and SYGVKD. CDR3 residues: CAISGRGDLATSGNTIYF. As DNA, the CDR3 is TGTGCCATCAGTGGCAGGGGAGATTTGGCTACTTCTGGAAACACCATATATTTT.

V is TRBV29-1 and J is TRBJ1-1; tentative D call: TRBD1 (5 bases). V lost 7 bases, J lost 0 bases, and 21 bases lay in between. The CDR3 totals 16 residues. Germline V gene sequence: CDR1 SQVTM, CDR2 ANQGSEA. CDR3 nucleotides: TGCAGCGCAAGACGTTCCAGACAGACAATGAACACTGAAGCTTTCTTT. It specifies CSARRSRQTMNTEAFF.

The V call is TRBV30, the J call TRBJ1-6, with a weak D call TRBD1 (5 bases). Trimming pared 8 bases from V and 1 base from J, leaving 12 bases between. CDR1 is GTSNPN, CDR2 SVGIG, per germline (reference sequence). The CDR3 loop spans 14 amino acids. The DNA of the CDR3 is TGTGCCGGGGGTTTCGGGTCCTATAATTCACCCCTCCACTTT. It translates to CAGGFGSYNSPLHF.